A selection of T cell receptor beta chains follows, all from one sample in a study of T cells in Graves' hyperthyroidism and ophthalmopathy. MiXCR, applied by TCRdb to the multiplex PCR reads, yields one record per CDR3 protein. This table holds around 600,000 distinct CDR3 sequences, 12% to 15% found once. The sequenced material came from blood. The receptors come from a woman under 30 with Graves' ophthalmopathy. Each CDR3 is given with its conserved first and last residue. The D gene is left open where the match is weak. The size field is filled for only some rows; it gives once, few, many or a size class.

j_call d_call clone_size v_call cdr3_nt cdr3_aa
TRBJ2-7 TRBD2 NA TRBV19 TGTGCCAGTAGTAACAGACTAGCAACCTACGAGCAGTACTTC CASSNRLATYEQYF
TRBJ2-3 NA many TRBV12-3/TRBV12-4 TGTGCCAGCAGTGCAGATACCCAAAGGGATCCGCAGTATTTT CASSADTQRDPQYF
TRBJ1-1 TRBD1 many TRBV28 TGTGCCAGCAGTACACGACAGGGGAGTGGGGGCACTGAAGCTTTCTTT CASSTRQGSGGTEAFF
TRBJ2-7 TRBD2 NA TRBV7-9 TGTGCCAGCAGCTTAATGGCTAGCGGGAATTACGAGCAGTACTTC CASSLMASGNYEQYF
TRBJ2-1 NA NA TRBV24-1 TGTGCCACCAGTGATGAAGCGGAAGTGCACAATGAGCAGTTCTTC CATSDEAEVHNEQFF
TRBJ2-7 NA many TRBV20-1 TGCAGTGGAGTCCTAGTAGCGGACGTCTCCTACGAGCAGTACTTC CSGVLVADVSYEQYF
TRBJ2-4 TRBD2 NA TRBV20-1 TGCAGTGCTACCCCCCCGGGACTAGCGGGAGGGGAGGCCAAAAACATTCAGTACTTC CSATPPGLAGGEAKNIQYF
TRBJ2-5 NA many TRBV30 TGTGCCTGGAGTGTAAGGGACATGGAGACCCAGTACTTC CAWSVRDMETQYF
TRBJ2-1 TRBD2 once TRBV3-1 TGTGCCAGCAGCCGCCGGTTACTAGCGGGAGGGTCCTACAATGAGCAGTTCTTC CASSRRLLAGGSYNEQFF
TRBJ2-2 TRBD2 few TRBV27 TGTGCCAGCAGTTTAATACTAGCGGGGAACACCGGGGAGCTGTTTTTT CASSLILAGNTGELFF
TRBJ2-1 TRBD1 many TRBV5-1 TGCGCCAGCAGCTTGGGACAGGGGATCTTGAGGGCTTGGTCCTACAATGAGCAGTTCTTC CASSLGQGILRAWSYNEQFF
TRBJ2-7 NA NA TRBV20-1 TGCAGTGCTAGTACAGGGCAATCCTACGAGCAGTACTTC CSASTGQSYEQYF
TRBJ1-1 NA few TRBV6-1 TGTGCCAGCAGTATTGACAGAAACCCGAAGGCTTTCTTT CASSIDRNPKAFF
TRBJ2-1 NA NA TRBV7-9 TGTGCCAGCAGCTCTGGACGCCTCAATGAGCAGTTCTTC CASSSGRLNEQFF
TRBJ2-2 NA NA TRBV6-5 TGTGCCAGCAGTTACAAGGCGGGTCCGAACACCGGGGAGCTGTTTTTT CASSYKAGPNTGELFF
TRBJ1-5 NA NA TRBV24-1 TGTGCCACCAGTGCGGCTAGCAATCAGCCCCAGCATTTT CATSAASNQPQHF
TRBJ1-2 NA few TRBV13 TGTGCCAGCAGCTTAACGCAAGCTAACTATGGCTACACCTTC CASSLTQANYGYTF
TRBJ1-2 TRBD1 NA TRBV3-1 TGTGCCAGCAGCACAGGACAGGGGGATGACTATGGCTACACCTTC CASSTGQGDDYGYTF
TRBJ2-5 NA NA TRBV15 TGTGCCACCAGCAGAGGTTGGAACCAAGAGACCCAGTACTTC CATSRGWNQETQYF
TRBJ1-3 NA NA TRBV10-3 TGTGCCATCATGGGGACTGAGAGCTCTGGAAACACCATATATTTT CAIMGTESSGNTIYF
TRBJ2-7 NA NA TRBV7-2 TGTGCCAACAGCCCACTCAGGGGAATAAGGCCCTACGAGCAGTACTTC CANSPLRGIRPYEQYF
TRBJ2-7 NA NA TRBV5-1 TGCGCCAGCAGCCTTTTATTACAGGGCACTCCCTACGAGCAGTACTTC CASSLLLQGTPYEQYF
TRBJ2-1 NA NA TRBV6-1 TGTGCCAGCAGTGACCCCTTCCGGGGTGGGCGAAATGAGCAGTTCTTC CASSDPFRGGRNEQFF
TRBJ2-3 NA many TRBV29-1 TGCAGCGTTGAAGATCGTACGCAGTATTTT CSVEDRTQYF
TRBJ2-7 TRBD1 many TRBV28 TGTGCCAGCAGTTCCATACAGGGGGCGGCCCCCTACGAGCAGTACTTC CASSSIQGAAPYEQYF
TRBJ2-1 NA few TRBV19 TGTGCCAGTAACCCGGGACTGCACCTCAATGAGCAGTTCTTC CASNPGLHLNEQFF
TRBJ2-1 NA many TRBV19 TGTGCCAGTAGTACGGGTGTGCGTCCGTTCTTC CASSTGVRPFF
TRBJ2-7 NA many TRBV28 TGTGCCAGCAGTACCGCAGGGGATCACGGCGAGCAGTACTTC CASSTAGDHGEQYF
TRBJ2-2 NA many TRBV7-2 TGTGCCAGCAGCAACCGACGTACCGGGGAGCTGTTTTTT CASSNRRTGELFF
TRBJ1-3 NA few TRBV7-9 TGTGCCAGCACCCGTGACTCCTGGGACTCTGGAAACACCATATATTTT CASTRDSWDSGNTIYF
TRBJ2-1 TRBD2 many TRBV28 TGTGCCAGCAGTCCTTGGGACCTAGCGGGAGGGCCAGTCTATGAGCAGTTCTTC CASSPWDLAGGPVYEQFF
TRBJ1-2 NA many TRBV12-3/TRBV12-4 TGTGCCAGCAGAGAAACGGAGCCCTATGGCTACACCTTC CASRETEPYGYTF
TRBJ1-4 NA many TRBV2 TGTGCCAGCAGTAGGACGGTCAATGAAAAACTGTTTTTT CASSRTVNEKLFF
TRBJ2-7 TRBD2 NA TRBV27 TGTGCCAGCAGTTTCCACACTCACGGGGTTAGCGGGGGGATATACGAGCAGTACTTC CASSFHTHGVSGGIYEQYF
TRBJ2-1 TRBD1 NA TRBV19 TGTGCCAGTAGGGGATTGGGACAGGGGTCGGCTAGGGAGCAGTTCTTC CASRGLGQGSAREQFF
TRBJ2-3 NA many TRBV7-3 TGTGCCAGCAGCTTAAGTGCTAGCACAGATACGCAGTATTTT CASSLSASTDTQYF
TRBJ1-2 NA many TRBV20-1 TGCAGTGCTAGAGATCCGCGGGGGGATTATGGCTACACCTTC CSARDPRGDYGYTF
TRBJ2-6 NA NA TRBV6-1 TGTGCCAGCACTGAGGGCGCAGGGGCCAACGTCCTGACTTTC CASTEGAGANVLTF
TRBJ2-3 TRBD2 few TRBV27 TGTGCCAGCATCGGGAGGATGCCTGGTGGCACAGATACGCGGTATTTT CASIGRMPGGTDTRYF
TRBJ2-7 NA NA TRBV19 TGTGCCAGTAGTACCCCGGGCTACGAGCAGTACTTC CASSTPGYEQYF
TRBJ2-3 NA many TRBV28 TGTGCCAGCAGTGCATCCAGCACAGATACGCAGTATTTT CASSASSTDTQYF
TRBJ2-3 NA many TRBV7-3 TGTGCCAGCAGCTTAGGAACAAGGATAAGCACAGATACGCAGTATTTT CASSLGTRISTDTQYF
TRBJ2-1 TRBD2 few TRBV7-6 TGTGCCAGCAGCCTGGGGCTTAGGCTAGCGGAAAACAATGAGCAGTTCTTC CASSLGLRLAENNEQFF
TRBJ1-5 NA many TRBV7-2 TGTGCCAGCAGCTTAGAGAGAGGGCTCAATCAGCCCCAGCATTTT CASSLERGLNQPQHF